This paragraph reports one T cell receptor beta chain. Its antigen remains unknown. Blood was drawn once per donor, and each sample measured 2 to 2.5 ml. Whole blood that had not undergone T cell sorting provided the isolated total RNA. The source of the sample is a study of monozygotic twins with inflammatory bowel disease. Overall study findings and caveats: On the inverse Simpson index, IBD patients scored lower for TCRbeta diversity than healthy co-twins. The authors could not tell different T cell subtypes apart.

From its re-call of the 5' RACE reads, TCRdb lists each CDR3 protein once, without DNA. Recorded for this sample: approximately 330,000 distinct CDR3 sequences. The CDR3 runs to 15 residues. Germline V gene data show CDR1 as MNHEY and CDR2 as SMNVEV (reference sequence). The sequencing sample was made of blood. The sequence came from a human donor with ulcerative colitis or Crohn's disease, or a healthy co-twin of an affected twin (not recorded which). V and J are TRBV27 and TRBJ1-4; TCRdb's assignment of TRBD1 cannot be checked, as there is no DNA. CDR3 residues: CASRSDRGREEKLFF.